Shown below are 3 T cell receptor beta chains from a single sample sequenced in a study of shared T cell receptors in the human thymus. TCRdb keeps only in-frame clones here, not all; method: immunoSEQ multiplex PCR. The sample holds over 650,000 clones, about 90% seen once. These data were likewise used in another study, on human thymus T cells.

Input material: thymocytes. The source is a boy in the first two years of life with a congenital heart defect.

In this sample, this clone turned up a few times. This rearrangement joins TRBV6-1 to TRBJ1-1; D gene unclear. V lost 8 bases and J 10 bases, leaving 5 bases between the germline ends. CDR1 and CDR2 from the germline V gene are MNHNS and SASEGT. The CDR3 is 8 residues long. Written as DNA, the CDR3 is TGTGCCAGCGGAGGAGCTTTCTTT. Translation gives CASGGAFF.

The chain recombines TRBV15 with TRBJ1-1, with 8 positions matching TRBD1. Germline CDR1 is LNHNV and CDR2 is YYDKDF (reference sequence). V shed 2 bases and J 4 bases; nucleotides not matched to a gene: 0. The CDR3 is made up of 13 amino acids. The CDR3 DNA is TGTGCCACCAGCAGACAGGGGGCCACTGAAGCTTTCTTT. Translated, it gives CATSRQGATEAFF.

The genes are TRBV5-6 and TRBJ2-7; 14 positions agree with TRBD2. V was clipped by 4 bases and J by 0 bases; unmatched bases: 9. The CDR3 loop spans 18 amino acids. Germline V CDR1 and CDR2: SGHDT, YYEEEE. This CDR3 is CASSVKTSGGASSYEQYF. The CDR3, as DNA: TGTGCCAGCAGCGTAAAGACTAGCGGGGGGGCGAGCTCCTACGAGCAGTACTTC.